This T cell receptor (beta chain) was obtained from a study of early T cells in non-severe SARS-CoV-2 infection. Study-wide points: Private and CD4 specificities were missed by VDJdb matching, skewed to anti-spike CD8.

Attachment of unique molecular identifiers was made to individual cDNA molecules. TCRdb reprocessed the 5' RACE reads with MiXCR, giving one entry per CDR3 protein. This sample has tens of thousands of distinct CDR3 sequences, with approximately 5.3% found just once. This clonotype was counted many times. What it binds is not known. Germline-derived CDR1 and CDR2 are DFQATT and SNEGSKA (reference sequence). Trimming removed 6 bases at V and 4 bases at J, with 16 bases between. This CDR3 contains 14 residues. The clonotype comes from an adult who was a healthcare worker with PCR-confirmed SARS-CoV-2 infection or an uninfected control (not recorded which). Sequenced sample: whole blood. This rearrangement joins TRBV20-1 to TRBJ1-5; no reliable D call. The CDR3 DNA reads TGCAGTGCGCCGACTCCCACCGGGAATCAGCCCCAGCATTTT. Its translation is CSAPTPTGNQPQHF.